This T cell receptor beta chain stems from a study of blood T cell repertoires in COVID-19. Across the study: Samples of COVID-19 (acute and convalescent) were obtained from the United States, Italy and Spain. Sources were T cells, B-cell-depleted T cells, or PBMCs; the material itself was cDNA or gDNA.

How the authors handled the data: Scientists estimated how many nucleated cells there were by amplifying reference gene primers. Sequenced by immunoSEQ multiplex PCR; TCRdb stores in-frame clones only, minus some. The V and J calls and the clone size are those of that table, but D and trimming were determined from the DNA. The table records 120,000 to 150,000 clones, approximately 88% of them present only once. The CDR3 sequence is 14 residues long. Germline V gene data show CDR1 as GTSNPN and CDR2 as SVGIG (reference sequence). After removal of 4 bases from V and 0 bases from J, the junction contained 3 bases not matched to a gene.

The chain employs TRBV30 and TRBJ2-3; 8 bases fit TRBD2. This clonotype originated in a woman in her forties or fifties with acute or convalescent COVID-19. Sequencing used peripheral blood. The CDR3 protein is CAWKAGVSTDTQYF. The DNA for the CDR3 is TGTGCCTGGAAAGCGGGGGTTAGCACAGATACGCAGTATTTT.